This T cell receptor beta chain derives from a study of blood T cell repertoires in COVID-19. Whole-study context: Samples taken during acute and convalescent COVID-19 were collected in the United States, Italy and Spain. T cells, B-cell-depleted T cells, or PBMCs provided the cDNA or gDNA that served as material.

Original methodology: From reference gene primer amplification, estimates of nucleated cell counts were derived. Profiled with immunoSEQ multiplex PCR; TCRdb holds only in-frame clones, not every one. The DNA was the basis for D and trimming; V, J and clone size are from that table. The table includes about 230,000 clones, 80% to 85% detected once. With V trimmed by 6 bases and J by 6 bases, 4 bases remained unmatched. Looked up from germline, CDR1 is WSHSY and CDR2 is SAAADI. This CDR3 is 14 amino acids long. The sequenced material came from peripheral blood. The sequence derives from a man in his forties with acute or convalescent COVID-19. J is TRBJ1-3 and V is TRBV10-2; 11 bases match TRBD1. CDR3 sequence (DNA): TGCGCCAGCAGATCGGGACAGGGGGTAAACACCATATATTTT. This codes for CASRSGQGVNTIYF.